One and the same sample provided the 31 T cell receptor beta chains below, sequenced in a study of blood T cell repertoires in COVID-19 (dated by TCRdb to 2019 to 2021). Receptor amplification or capture employed the immunoSEQ multiplex PCR assay. TCRdb stores this immuneACCESS table with in-frame sequences only. Part of the clones is absent; in the studies checked, under half of the shortfall reflects unresolved V genes, and no reason is known for the rest. A total of tens of thousands of clones appear in this sample, around 85% of them only once. The ten largest clones capture more than 14% of the sample. Sequencing input: peripheral blood. Source of these receptors: a human donor in a cohort sampled during active COVID-19.

The chain employs TRBV4-1 and TRBJ2-1; maybe TRBD2 (6 bases). The V and J ends lost 5 bases and 5 bases respectively, with 10 bases between them. This CDR3 comprises 13 residues. Germline CDR1 reads MGHRA; CDR2 reads YSYEKL. The CDR3 here is CASSFRRDNEQFF. The CDR3 DNA reads as TGCGCCAGCAGCTTCCGGAGGGACAATGAGCAGTTCTTC.

The chain carries TRBV14 and TRBJ1-1; 7 bases map to TRBD1. Germline lookup yields CDR1 SGHDN and CDR2 FVKESK. V dropped 1 base and J dropped 1; count of bases not matched to a gene: 3. The CDR3 runs 15 residues. CDR3 nucleotides: TGTGCCAGCAGCCAAGTGAGACAGGGGAACACTGAAGCTTTCTTT. It encodes CASSQVRQGNTEAFF. Complete variable domain (other parts from reference TRBV14 and TRBJ1-1): EAGVTQFPSHSVIEKGQTVTLRCDPISGHDNLYWYRRVMGKEIKFLLHFVKESKQDESGMPNNRFLAERTGGTYSTLKVQPAELEDSGVYFCASSQVRQGNTEAFFGQGTRLTVV.

This sequence joins TRBV7-3 and TRBJ2-3; tentatively, D is TRBD2 (5 bases). Germline CDR1 is SGHTA and CDR2 is FQGTGA. V was clipped by 3 bases and J by 2 bases, with 6 bases between them. The CDR3 loop spans 13 amino acids. The CDR3 DNA follows: TGTGCCAGCAGCTTCGGGGTCACAGATACGCAGTATTTT. It codes for CASSFGVTDTQYF.

The chain is built from TRBV28 and TRBJ2-1, with 7 bases fitting TRBD2. After removal of 5 bases from V and 1 base from J, the junction contained 2 bases not matched to a gene. This CDR3 spans 14 amino acids. Germline V gene data show CDR1 as MDHEN and CDR2 as SYDVKM. As DNA, the CDR3 is TGTGCCAGCAGTGTTAGCGGGTCCTACAATGAGCAGTTCTTC. Protein product: CASSVSGSYNEQFF.

The rearrangement links TRBV3-1 (or the pseudogene TRBV3-2) to TRBJ2-3, with D maybe TRBD1 (5 bases). The CDR3 loop spans 14 amino acids. Germline V CDR1 and CDR2: LGHDT, YNNKEL (reference sequence). Trimming left V 0 bases short and J 5 bases short, with 9 bases between. CDR3 in amino acids: CASSQDFREDTQYF. The CDR3, as DNA: TGTGCCAGCAGCCAAGATTTCAGGGAAGATACGCAGTATTTT.

This clone was detected a few times. The rearrangement uses TRBV2 and TRBJ2-1; 10 bases match TRBD1. The germline V gene encodes CDR1 SNHLY and CDR2 FYNNEI. The CDR3 has 15 amino acids. Trimming removed 6 bases from V and 7 bases from J; junction bases left unmatched: 9. The CDR3 is CASSFPRGQGNEQFF. The CDR3 bases are TGTGCCAGCAGCTTCCCCCGGGGACAGGGGAATGAGCAGTTCTTC.

This rearrangement joins TRBV28 to TRBJ2-1; 16 bases are a match to TRBD2. Germline CDR1 and CDR2: MDHEN and SYDVKM. The V gene end was trimmed by 3 bases and the J gene end by 6 bases; junction bases not matched to a gene: 14. The CDR3 totals 20 residues. Written as DNA, the CDR3 is TGTGCCAGCAGTTTCCCCTTGGGACTAGCGGGAGGGCCAGGCGTCAATGAGCAGTTCTTC. It yields the protein CASSFPLGLAGGPGVNEQFF.

The chain has TRBV18 and TRBJ1-4; no definite D call. Germline V gene sequence: CDR1 KGHSH, CDR2 LQKENI. Deletions cut 2 bases from V and 0 bases from J, with 10 bases between. The CDR3 has 16 amino acids. The CDR3 sequence is CASSPKQPATNEKLFF. CDR3 bases: TGTGCCAGCTCACCAAAACAGCCTGCAACTAATGAAAAACTGTTTTTT. Full variable domain (rest looked up from reference TRBV18 and TRBJ1-4): NAGVMQNPRHLVRRRGQEARLRCSPMKGHSHVYWYRQLPEEGLKFMVYLQKENIIDESGMPKERFSAEFPKEGPSILRIQQVVRGDSAAYFCASSPKQPATNEKLFFGSGTQLSVL.

The J gene is TRBJ2-5, the V gene TRBV28, with 8 bases aligning to TRBD1. CDR3 length: 16 amino acids. Trimming cost V 5 bases and J 6 bases; bases outside gene matches: 14. Germline V lookup: CDR1 MDHEN, CDR2 SYDVKM. The CDR3 bases are TGTGCCAGCAGTACACCAGCGACAGGGGTCGGAAAGACCCAGTACTTC. This encodes CASSTPATGVGKTQYF.

The V and J genes are TRBV30 and TRBJ2-5; 9 nucleotides line up with TRBD2. CDR3 length equals 14 residues. With 3 bases clipped from V and 6 bases from J, the junction kept 8 bases outside the gene matches. Looked up from germline, CDR1 is GTSNPN and CDR2 is SVGIG (reference sequence). The DNA of the CDR3 is TGTGCCTGGAGATTCGCGGGAGGGCAAAAGACCCAGTACTTC. Protein sequence: CAWRFAGGQKTQYF.

The V gene is TRBV5-8, the J gene TRBJ1-5, with unresolved D. The CDR3 sequence is 13 residues long. Germline CDR1 is SGHTS and CDR2 is YDEGEE. Trimming removed 1 base from V and 4 bases from J, with 6 bases in between. CDR3 DNA: TGTGCCAGCAGCTTGAATAGAAATCAGCCCCAGCATTTT. Translation: CASSLNRNQPQHF.

The chain carries TRBV15 and TRBJ2-1; 14 positions agree with TRBD2. Per the germline V gene, CDR1 is LNHNV and CDR2 is YYDKDF (reference sequence). This CDR3 has 17 amino acids. V lost 4 bases, J lost 9 bases, and 11 bases stayed unmatched. The CDR3: CATSITTGLAGVAEQFF. DNA for the CDR3: TGTGCCACCAGCATAACTACGGGACTAGCGGGAGTGGCTGAGCAGTTCTTC.

V and J are TRBV19 and TRBJ1-4, with D possibly TRBD1 on 5 matching bases. CDR1 and CDR2 from the germline V gene are LNHDA and SQIVND (reference sequence). Trimming pared 5 bases from V and 8 bases from J, leaving 18 bases between. The CDR3 runs to 15 residues. Written as DNA, the CDR3 is TGTGCCAGTAGTTCCCTGAGCGGCGGGGACGAAAAACTGTTTTTT. Encoded protein: CASSSLSGGDEKLFF.

This chain connects TRBV7-2 to TRBJ1-2, with D maybe TRBD1 (6 bases). The CDR3 covers 13 residues. V lost 5 bases and J lost 7, with 14 bases in between. Germline CDR1 and CDR2: SGHTA and FQGNSA. This CDR3 is CASSVGRGRGYTF. The CDR3 region has the DNA TGTGCCAGCAGCGTAGGCAGGGGACGTGGCTACACCTTC.

The chain couples TRBV6-5 to TRBJ1-4; D gene uncertain. CDR3 length: 16 amino acids. The V gene lost 0 bases and the J gene lost 2 bases, with 10 bases spanning the gap. CDR1 is MNHEY, CDR2 SVGAGI, per germline. In nucleotides, the CDR3 is TGTGCCAGCAGTTACTCGAAGTTCAGTACTAATGAAAAACTGTTTTTT. It codes for CASSYSKFSTNEKLFF.

The chain couples TRBV6-5 to TRBJ2-7, with D perhaps matching TRBD1 (5 bases). V lost 7 bases, J lost 2 bases, and 15 bases lay in between. The germline V gene has CDR1 MNHEY and CDR2 SVGAGI. This CDR3 has 14 amino acids. CDR3 protein: CASTFVDSTYEQYF. CDR3 coding DNA: TGTGCCAGCACATTCGTTGACAGCACCTACGAGCAGTACTTC.

This chain connects TRBV27 to TRBJ1-4; 9 nucleotides match TRBD1. The CDR3 consists of 15 residues. Trimming removed 4 bases from V and 6 bases from J; junction bases left unmatched: 6. Germline-derived CDR1 and CDR2 are MNHEY and SMNVEV (reference sequence). CDR3 DNA: TGTGCCAGCAGTTCCGGACAGGGGACGGATGAAAAACTGTTTTTT. Its translation: CASSSGQGTDEKLFF.

V is TRBV6-6 and J is TRBJ2-7; 7 bases are shared with TRBD1. V shed 0 bases and J 2 bases; nucleotides not matched to a gene: 4. CDR3 length: 15 amino acids. Germline V gene data show CDR1 as MNHNY and CDR2 as SVGAGI (reference sequence). The CDR3 protein is CASSYSDRTPYEQYF. For the CDR3, the DNA is TGTGCCAGCAGTTACTCGGACAGGACTCCCTACGAGCAGTACTTC.

The chain links TRBV29-1 to TRBJ2-7; 9 bases line up with TRBD1. From germline, CDR1 is SQVTM and CDR2 ANQGSEA. CDR3 length: 13 amino acids. V shed 4 bases, J shed 3 bases, and the junction held 4 bases outside the gene matches. This CDR3 reads CSVGGTGYYEQYF. In DNA form, the CDR3 reads TGCAGCGTTGGCGGGACAGGGTACTACGAGCAGTACTTC.

The chain recombines TRBV24-1 with TRBJ2-2, with 10 bases matching TRBD2. The CDR3 covers 17 residues. Germline V lookup: CDR1 KGHDR, CDR2 SFDVKD. V shed 5 bases, J shed 5 bases, and the junction held 10 bases outside the gene matches. The CDR3 DNA is TGTGCCACCAGTGTACCTAGCGGGAGCCGGGTGACCGGGGAGCTGTTTTTT. Its translation is CATSVPSGSRVTGELFF.

The gene calls are TRBV4-1 and TRBJ2-1; 8 nucleotides agree with TRBD2. The CDR3 contains 16 residues. V gave up 0 bases and J gave up 3 bases; unmatched junction bases: 4. CDR1 MGHRA and CDR2 YSYEKL come from the germline V gene. DNA for the CDR3: TGCGCCAGCAGCCAAGATCAAGCGGGAGTCTACAATGAGCAGTTCTTC. Translation: CASSQDQAGVYNEQFF.

This clone was detected only a few times. This CDR3 reads CASSLRGEWRNEQFF. The CDR3 DNA reads TGTGCCAGCAGCTTACGGGGGGAGTGGCGCAATGAGCAGTTCTTC. V gene TRBV13 combines with J gene TRBJ2-1; 7 nucleotides align to TRBD2. J gave up 6 bases and V 2 bases, and 7 bases lay outside the gene matches. Germline V lookup: CDR1 PRHDT, CDR2 FYEKMQ (reference sequence). The length of the CDR3 is 15 residues.

CDR3 DNA: TGTGCCAGCAGCTTTGACAGGGGTTCCTATGGCTACACCTTC. Protein: CASSFDRGSYGYTF. J is TRBJ1-2 and V is TRBV7-8, with 8 bases lining up with TRBD1. Germline V gene sequence: CDR1 SGHVS, CDR2 FQNEAQ. V lost 3 bases and J lost 4; bases outside the gene matches: 4. The CDR3 is made up of 14 amino acids.

The chain is built from TRBV11-2 and TRBJ2-7; no definite D call. The germline CDR1 and CDR2 sequences are SGHAT and FQNNGV. This CDR3 spans 13 amino acids. V shed 3 bases and J shed 2 bases, with 8 bases lying between them. CDR3: CASSFSVTYEQYF. CDR3 sequence (DNA): TGTGCCAGCAGCTTTTCAGTTACCTACGAGCAGTACTTC. The full variable domain, rest sourced from reference TRBV11-2 and TRBJ2-7, is EAGVAQSPRYKIIEKRQSVAFWCNPISGHATLYWYQQILGQGPKLLIQFQNNGVVDDSQLPKDRFSAERLKGVDSTLKIQPAKLEDSAVYLCASSFSVTYEQYFGPGTRLTVT.

The V call is TRBV3-1 (or the pseudogene TRBV3-2), the J call TRBJ2-1; 13 bases map to TRBD2. The CDR3 runs to 15 residues. V trimming: 3 bases; J trimming: 6 bases; junction bases outside the gene matches: 2. Germline loops: CDR1 LGHDT, CDR2 YNNKEL (reference sequence). The CDR3 is CASSQTSGRPNEQFF. In nucleotides, the CDR3 is TGTGCCAGCAGCCAGACTAGCGGGAGGCCCAATGAGCAGTTCTTC.

The chain links TRBV9 to TRBJ2-1; D is perhaps TRBD1 (6 bases). With 4 bases removed from V and 6 bases from J, the gap between germline ends came to 14 bases. Germline V CDR1 and CDR2: SGDLS, YYNGEE. CDR3 size: 14 residues. The CDR3 DNA sequence: TGTGCCAGCAGCTTACGGACAGCGGCCAATGAGCAGTTCTTC. Its protein is CASSLRTAANEQFF. Based on the CDR3 plus reference TRBV9 and TRBJ2-1, the full variable domain is DSGVTQTPKHLITATGQRVTLRCSPRSGDLSVYWYQQSLDQGLQFLIQYYNGEERAKGNILERFSAQQFPDLHSELNLSSLELGDSALYFCASSLRTAANEQFFGPGTRLTVL.

The chain links TRBV6-6 to TRBJ2-7; 7 bases match TRBD1. J lost 4 bases, V lost 7 bases, and 10 bases had no gene match. CDR3 size: 14 residues. Germline V gene data show CDR1 as MNHNY and CDR2 as SVGAGI (reference sequence). CDR3 DNA sequence: TGTGCCAGCACCCATGGAAAGGGGGCTTACGAGCAGTACTTC. Residues: CASTHGKGAYEQYF.

This clone was seen more than once but under ten times. CDR3 bases: TGCAGTGCTAGTCGGGGAGGGGCGGTTAGCAACACCATATATTTT. This translates into CSASRGGAVSNTIYF. This rearrangement joins TRBV20-1 to TRBJ1-3; D may be TRBD1 (5 bases). V lost 3 bases and J 7 bases, leaving 19 bases between the germline ends. In germline, CDR1 is DFQATT, CDR2 SNEGSKA (reference sequence). The CDR3 covers 15 residues.

The chain combines TRBV11-2 with TRBJ2-3, with 8 bases aligning to TRBD2. V shed 7 bases and J 6 bases; nucleotides not matched to a gene: 15. Looked up from germline, CDR1 is SGHAT and CDR2 is FQNNGV. The CDR3 covers 16 residues. CDR3 nucleotide sequence: TGTGCCAGCACCCCCCCGGGACTAGTGAGGGGGGATACGCAGTATTTT. Translating it yields CASTPPGLVRGDTQYF.

V is TRBV10-2 and J is TRBJ2-7, with 7 nucleotides matching TRBD2. The V and J ends lost 6 bases and 3 bases, in that order; junction bases with no gene match: 5. The CDR3 length is 13 residues. Germline CDR1 reads WSHSY; CDR2 reads SAAADI. CDR3: CASRSGTNYEQYF. CDR3 nucleotide sequence: TGCGCCAGCAGGAGCGGGACCAACTACGAGCAGTACTTC.

V is TRBV15 and J is TRBJ1-5, with D unclear. The CDR3 sequence is 14 residues long. Germline values: CDR1 LNHNV, CDR2 YYDKDF (reference sequence). The germline V and J ends were trimmed by 1 base and 3 bases, with 7 bases remaining between them. CDR3 nucleotides: TGTGCCACCAGCAGAGTAGGAGACAATCAGCCCCAGCATTTT. Translated, it gives CATSRVGDNQPQHF.